This T cell receptor beta chain emerged from a study of blood T cell repertoires in COVID-19. About the study: From the United States, Italy and Spain came samples of acute and convalescent COVID-19. PBMCs, B-cell-depleted T cells, or T cells were the source of the cDNA or gDNA that made up the material.

The authors' processing: Using reference gene primer amplification, nucleated cell counts were estimated. The table came from immunoSEQ multiplex PCR; TCRdb's copy has only in-frame clones and leaves some out. Clone size and V and J calls were adopted from that table, with D and trimming inferred from the DNA. The sample includes around 180,000 clones, roughly 81% of them seen just once. The germline V gene encodes CDR1 MNHEY and CDR2 SMNVEV (reference sequence). The CDR3 has 16 residues. V dropped 5 bases and J dropped 4; count of bases not matched to a gene: 11. Those enrolled in Seattle joined during active infection and were followed longitudinally afterward.

Specimen: peripheral blood. The clonotype originates from an elderly woman with COVID-19, enrolled during active disease. V usage is TRBV27 and J usage is TRBJ2-5; 9 bases agree with TRBD1. CDR3 bases: TGTGCCAGCAGTGACCTCCCGGGACAGGGCCTAGAGACCCAGTACTTC. It translates to CASSDLPGQGLETQYF.